Listed below are T cell receptor beta chains from one sample, sequenced in a study of OX40 agonist ivuxolimab in advanced cancers. Assay used: immunoSEQ multiplex PCR; TCRdb lists only in-frame clones, some missing. The sample consists of 55,000 to 70,000 clones, approximately 86% of them appearing once. Here the sequenced sample was CD4+ or CD8+ T cells sorted from blood, taken in a trial of the OX40 agonist ivuxolimab. The receptor set was obtained from an adult with an advanced solid tumor such as melanoma, head and neck, liver or kidney cancer. CDR3s include the opening cysteine and the closing phenylalanine or tryptophan. Each record gives: V gene, clone size, J gene, CDR3 protein. Not every row has a clone size; where given, it reads once, few, many or a size class.

TRBV5-1	NA	TRBJ2-5	CASSSGTSAQETQYF
TRBV10-3	NA	TRBJ2-2	CASTENTGELFF
TRBV6-1	NA	TRBJ2-1	CASRVTSGSTFF
TRBV19	NA	TRBJ2-7	CASSRRDETLEQYF
TRBV6-1	NA	TRBJ2-7	CASSDRGYEQYF
TRBV6-1	once	TRBJ1-1	CASRFGDTEAFF
TRBV18	NA	TRBJ2-7	CASSPPQDRGKGEQYF
TRBV5-1	once	TRBJ1-1	CASSLGAGVRAEAFF
TRBV29-1	NA	TRBJ2-1	CSVEGASGDNEQFF
TRBV28	NA	TRBJ2-7	CASSPLYEQYF
TRBV5-1	NA	NA	CASSLDRAYEQYF
TRBV6-1	few	TRBJ1-6	CASRWDISSPLHF
TRBV6-5	NA	TRBJ2-7	CASSPYRGMGYEQYF
TRBV5-4	NA	TRBJ2-1	CASSVDPSNEQFF
TRBV7-2	NA	TRBJ2-7	CASSFQLDSYEQYF
TRBV4-1	NA	TRBJ2-1	CASSQEAGASSYNEQFF
TRBV19	NA	TRBJ2-2	CASSRRSGGGGINTGELFF
TRBV30	once	TRBJ2-7	CASTQGGISYEQYF
TRBV7-9	NA	TRBJ2-3	CASGGIRDTSTDTQYF
TRBV18	NA	TRBJ1-3	CASSPGKALSGNTIYF
TRBV7-2	NA	TRBJ2-1	CASSLDPKIEQFF
TRBV5-5	NA	TRBJ2-7	CASSQQTGFSSYEQYF
TRBV7-3	NA	TRBJ2-3	CASSLGTSGLAGDTQYF
TRBV15	few	TRBJ1-4	CATSRVGRNEKLFF
TRBV6-1	few	TRBJ1-5	CASSVDIVKPQHF
TRBV7-9	NA	TRBJ1-4	CASSETQGADEKLFF
TRBV6-6	NA	TRBJ2-7	CASRRQGALNEQYF
TRBV18	once	TRBJ2-1	CASSFRTNYNEQFF
TRBV6-1	NA	TRBJ2-4	CASSEGGAKNIQYF
TRBV7-9	NA	TRBJ2-1	CASSTGLAGGYNEQFF
TRBV18	NA	TRBJ2-7	CASSPDTNYEQYF
TRBV14	NA	TRBJ1-1	CASSQEGGTGGGAFF
TRBV11-2	NA	TRBJ1-3	CASSEFSENTIYF
TRBV29-1	NA	TRBJ1-2	CSASIGAGYTF
TRBV28	NA	TRBJ1-5	CASDRGRGQPQHF
TRBV28	NA	TRBJ2-7	CASKQGPYEQYF
TRBV5-1	NA	TRBJ2-2	CASSLGQGVAGELFF
TRBV30	NA	TRBJ1-1	CAWSPRDRSQAFF
TRBV7-9	NA	TRBJ2-1	CASSPRGGVYNEQFF
TRBV7-2	NA	TRBJ2-3	CASSHGARRTTDTQYF
TRBV28	NA	TRBJ2-1	CASSLSTGYPNNEQFF
TRBV29-1	NA	TRBJ1-4	CSVGGDGEKLFF
TRBV9	NA	TRBJ2-7	CASSVASGLTGVHEQYF
TRBV28	NA	TRBJ2-2	CASSSSRGKTGTGELFF
TRBV14	NA	TRBJ2-5	CASSPAGVGETQYF
TRBV11-2	NA	TRBJ2-7	CASSPPAVYEQYF
TRBV7-2	NA	TRBJ2-5	CASASKGRAIVETQYF